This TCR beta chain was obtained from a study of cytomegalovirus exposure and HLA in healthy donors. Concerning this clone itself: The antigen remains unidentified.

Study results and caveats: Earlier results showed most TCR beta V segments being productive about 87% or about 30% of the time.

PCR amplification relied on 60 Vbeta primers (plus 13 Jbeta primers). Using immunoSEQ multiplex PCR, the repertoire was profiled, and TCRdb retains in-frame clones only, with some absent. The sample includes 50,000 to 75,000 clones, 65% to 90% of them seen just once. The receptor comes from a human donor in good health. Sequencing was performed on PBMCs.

The CDR3 region has the DNA TGCGCCAGCAGCAGGTCCGGGGGAACTAGTCGTAGGTCCGATGAGCAGTTCTTC. Translation gives CASSRSGGTSRRSDEQFF. The rearrangement joins TRBV4-1 to TRBJ2-1; perhaps TRBD2 as D (6 bases). The CDR3 runs 18 residues. Per the germline V gene, CDR1 is MGHRA and CDR2 is YSYEKL. V lost 5 bases and J lost 8, with 28 bases in between.